The clone carrying this T cell receptor beta chain was detected a few times. Its antigen is not identified. There were TCR beta CDR3 regions amplified from RNA transcripts. The HTBI primer set was used in a first-round RT-PCR of the TCR CDR3. MiXCR was run by TCRdb on the multiplex PCR reads, yielding one entry per CDR3 protein. This sample has 300,000 to 450,000 distinct CDR3 sequences, with approximately 15% found just once. The CDR3 loop spans 15 amino acids. V gave up 2 bases and J gave up 3 bases; unmatched junction bases: 4. The data were obtained in a study of T cells in Graves' hyperthyroidism and ophthalmopathy. About the study: Peripheral blood collection took place at initial diagnosis, before any treatment. Study-wide points: From stable hyperthyroidism, ophthalmopathy was set apart by a 13 V-J model. Ophthalmopathy, which appeared later, was predicted by the model a median around 6.5 months before onset. The blood repertoire included most of the expanded thyroid clonotypes above 0.001.

Input material: blood. The gene calls are TRBV12-3 or TRBV12-4 and TRBJ2-3; 8 bases are shared with TRBD2. The receptor's source is a woman under 30 with Graves' hyperthyroidism that later progressed to Graves' ophthalmopathy. The CDR3 spells CASSLYPGGTDTQYF. The CDR3 nucleotides are TGTGCCAGCAGTTTATACCCGGGAGGGACAGATACGCAGTATTTT.